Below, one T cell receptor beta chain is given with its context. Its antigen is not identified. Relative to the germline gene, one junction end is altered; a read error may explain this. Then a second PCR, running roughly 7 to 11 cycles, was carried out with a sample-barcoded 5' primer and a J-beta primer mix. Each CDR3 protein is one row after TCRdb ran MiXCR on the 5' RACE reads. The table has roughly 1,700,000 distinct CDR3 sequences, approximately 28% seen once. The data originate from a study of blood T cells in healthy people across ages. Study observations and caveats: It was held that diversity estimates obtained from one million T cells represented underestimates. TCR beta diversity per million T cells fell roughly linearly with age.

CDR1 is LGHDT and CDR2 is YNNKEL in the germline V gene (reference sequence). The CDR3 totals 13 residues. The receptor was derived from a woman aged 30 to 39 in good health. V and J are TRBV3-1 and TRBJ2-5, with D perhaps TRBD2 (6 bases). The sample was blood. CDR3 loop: CASRGLTWETRYF. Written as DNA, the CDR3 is TGTGCCAGCCGGGGACTGACGTGGGAGACCCGGTACTTC.